What follows describes a single T cell receptor (beta chain). Measured with immunoSEQ multiplex PCR; TCRdb has only the in-frame clones, and not every one. The table shows 70,000 to 95,000 clones, with around 95% occurring only once. This specimen comes from a study of T cell changes during pregnancy in multiple sclerosis. With V trimmed by 3 bases and J by 4 bases, 6 bases remained unmatched. Germline V gives CDR1 MGHDK, CDR2 SYGVNS. CDR3 size: 15 residues. The rearrangement uses TRBV25-1 and TRBJ2-1; 7 nucleotides match TRBD1. This TCR came from a female donor in good health, enrolled as a control in a pregnancy study. Material: peripheral blood, obtained in the second trimester of pregnancy. The CDR3 loop is CASSDPGQIYNEQFF. The CDR3 region has the DNA TGTGCCAGCAGTGACCCGGGACAGATTTACAATGAGCAGTTCTTC. The complete variable domain, with remaining parts taken from reference TRBV25-1 and TRBJ2-1, reads EADIYQTPRYLVIGTGKKITLECSQTMGHDKMYWYQQDPGMELHLIHYSYGVNSTEKGDLSSESTVSRIRTEHFPLTLESARPSHTSQYLCASSDPGQIYNEQFFGPGTRLTVL.